The 30 T cell receptor beta chains listed next were all sequenced from one sample in a study of spatial heterogeneity in lung cancer. Points from the study as a whole: Expanded intratumoral alpha and beta TCR counts tracked tumor mutation counts.

These receptors have no known antigen. Time point meaning: sample taken at primary tumor resection. TCRdb re-called the 5' RACE reads with MiXCR, one entry per CDR3 protein. The data contain 11,000 to 15,000 distinct CDR3 sequences, approximately 4.8% of them seen just once; the ten biggest clones take up around 19%. Sample: lung tumor tissue, taken at surgery. These receptors all come from a female donor with early-stage non-small cell lung cancer.

This clonotype occurred a few times. The library was prepared for alpha chains; this beta chain is a stray read, so its frequency means little. This chain connects TRBV5-6 to TRBJ2-5; D is uncertain. This CDR3 is built from 13 residues. Germline V gene lookup returns CDR1 SGHDT and CDR2 YYEEEE. V lost 4 bases to trimming and J lost 4 bases, with 11 bases between them. CDR3 amino acids: CASSLPSAETQYF. DNA of the CDR3: TGTGCCAGCAGCCTTCCGAGCGCAGAGACCCAGTACTTC.

This clonotype was seen ten or more times. This beta chain is off target for a library built for alpha chains, so its abundance means little. This sequence joins TRBV10-3 and TRBJ2-5, with D perhaps TRBD1 (6 bases). The CDR3 contains 15 residues. Germline-derived CDR1 and CDR2 are ENHRY and SYGVKD. Trimming took 2 bases from V and 5 from J, leaving 15 bases between them. The CDR3 sequence: CAISETGKGAETQYF. CDR3 nucleotide sequence: TGTGCCATCAGTGAGACAGGGAAGGGAGCGGAGACCCAGTACTTC.

The table lists this clonotype with many counts. This beta chain is an unintended read in a library built for alpha chains; its size means little. The chain recombines TRBV6-5 with TRBJ2-3; D not resolved. From germline, CDR1 is MNHEY and CDR2 SVGAGI. Trimming stripped 0 bases from V and 9 bases from J, with 10 bases between. The CDR3 is 13 amino acids. CDR3 amino acids: CASSYSKSPTQYF. The CDR3 DNA reads TGTGCCAGCAGTTACTCGAAATCTCCCACGCAGTATTTT.

This clonotype has at least ten counts. The library was designed around alpha chains, so this beta chain is a stray read whose abundance carries little weight. The rearrangement links TRBV11-2 to TRBJ1-1; D unclear. Trimming removed 3 bases at V and 0 bases at J, with 8 bases between. There are 14 residues in the CDR3. Germline CDR1 SGHAT, CDR2 FQNNGV. In DNA form, the CDR3 reads TGTGCCAGCAGCTTTCGGCTCATGAACACTGAAGCTTTCTTT. Residues: CASSFRLMNTEAFF.

This clonotype was recorded at least ten times. Because this beta chain is a stray read in a library intended to capture alpha chains, its abundance should not be given much weight. The V call is TRBV9, the J call TRBJ1-6; maybe TRBD1 (6 bases). The V gene's germline CDR1 is SGDLS and CDR2 YYNGEE. The CDR3 length is 17 residues. V lost 3 bases, J lost 8 bases, and 21 bases lay in between. The CDR3 spells CASSASVPGTRDSPLHF. The CDR3 nucleotides read TGTGCCAGCAGCGCAAGCGTACCCGGGACAAGGGATTCACCCCTCCACTTT.

This clonotype rates as medium-sized. Because this beta chain is a stray read in a library intended to capture alpha chains, its abundance should not be given much weight. The CDR3 nucleotides read TGCAGTGCTAGAGATCGCAGGACGAACACTGAAGCTTTCTTT. Translation gives CSARDRRTNTEAFF. V gene TRBV20-1 combines with J gene TRBJ1-1; D is unresolved. Trimming took 0 bases from V and 1 from J, leaving 9 bases between them. Germline-derived CDR1 and CDR2 are DFQATT and SNEGSKA (reference sequence). The CDR3 runs 14 residues.

Judged by abundance, this clonotype is medium-sized. This beta chain slipped into a library made for alpha chains as a stray read, so its size is not meaningful. This chain connects TRBV24-1 to TRBJ2-7; 9 positions agree with TRBD2. Losses at the gene ends were 6 bases for V and 2 bases for J; bases not matched to a gene: 7. This CDR3 region has 15 residues. Germline V lookup: CDR1 KGHDR, CDR2 SFDVKD. DNA for the CDR3: TGTGCCACCAGTACCGGACTAGCGAAAGCCTACGAGCAGTACTTC. Translated, it gives CATSTGLAKAYEQYF.

This clonotype was counted ten times or more. As an off-target read in a library built for alpha chains, this beta chain has a frequency of little significance. The chain employs TRBV10-3 and TRBJ1-5; 7 nucleotides match TRBD1. The CDR3 spans 16 residues. Germline CDR1 ENHRY, CDR2 SYGVKD. With 2 bases clipped from V and 6 bases from J, the junction kept 10 bases outside the gene matches. CDR3 in DNA: TGTGCCATCAGTGAGACCGATGACAGGGCAGTTCAGCCCCAGCATTTT. This translates into CAISETDDRAVQPQHF.

With respect to this clonotype: The library was prepared for alpha chains; this beta chain is a stray read, so its frequency means little. The chain has TRBV7-9 and TRBJ2-7, with D unclear. Germline V gene lookup returns CDR1 SEHNR and CDR2 FQNEAQ (reference sequence). The length of the CDR3 is 16 residues. V dropped 5 bases and J dropped 2 bases, with 19 bases sitting between them. This CDR3 reads CASSLPKNIPAYEQYF. CDR3 DNA sequence: TGTGCCAGCAGCCTGCCCAAGAATATCCCGGCCTACGAGCAGTACTTC.

This clonotype was counted ten times or more. In a library made to pick up alpha chains, this beta chain is a stray read with a size that means little. The V call is TRBV5-5, the J call TRBJ1-1; TRBD1 matches at 9 bases. Germline trimming cut 3 bases from V and 11 bases from J; bases unmatched to any gene: 8. CDR1 is SGHKS, CDR2 YYEKEE, per germline (reference sequence). The CDR3 contains 13 residues. The CDR3 bases are TGTGCCAGCAGCTCTACCGGGACAGGGTTGGCTTTCTTT. Encoded protein: CASSSTGTGLAFF.

This clonotype is medium-sized. Because the library targeted alpha chains, this beta chain is an off-target read whose size means little. The chain uses TRBV19 and TRBJ2-1; 8 bases align to TRBD1. The CDR3 length is 15 residues. Germline lookup yields CDR1 LNHDA and CDR2 SQIVND (reference sequence). J was trimmed by 5 bases and V by 0 bases; bases with no gene match: 3. In nucleotides, the CDR3 is TGTGCCAGTAGTATAGAGGGCAGGGGGCACAATGAGCAGTTCTTC. Protein sequence: CASSIEGRGHNEQFF.

This clonotype was found many times. This beta chain is an unintended read in a library built for alpha chains; its size means little. The gene calls are TRBV18 and TRBJ2-7, with 7 bases identical to TRBD1. The CDR3 runs 16 residues. The J segment lost 2 bases and the V segment lost 0 bases, leaving 7 bases of the junction unmatched. In germline, CDR1 is KGHSH, CDR2 LQKENI. The CDR3 sequence is CASSPPRQGSTYEQYF. The CDR3 DNA follows: TGTGCCAGCTCACCACCGAGACAGGGAAGTACCTACGAGCAGTACTTC.

With regard to this clonotype: Since the library was made to target alpha chains, this beta chain is a stray read and its abundance is not meaningful. J is TRBJ1-2 and V is TRBV2; tentatively, D is TRBD1 (5 bases). V dropped 1 base and J dropped 8 bases, with 14 bases sitting between them. CDR3 length: 14 amino acids. From germline, CDR1 is SNHLY and CDR2 FYNNEI. The CDR3 coding sequence is TGTGCCAGCAGTGAAGTTGACAGTGGCGGCGGCTACACCTTC. Its translation: CASSEVDSGGGYTF.

This clonotype was seen many times. Little can be read into the size of this beta chain, an off-target read in a library designed for alpha chains. This chain connects TRBV6-2 or TRBV6-3 to TRBJ2-7; 11 bases align to TRBD1. Germline CDR1 and CDR2: MNHEY and SVGEGT. With V trimmed by 6 bases and J by 0 bases, 4 bases remained unmatched. The CDR3 length is 15 residues. CDR3 in DNA: TGTGCCAGCAGAGCCGGGACAGGGGGCTCCTACGAGCAGTACTTC. This codes for CASRAGTGGSYEQYF.

This clonotype was seen many times. This beta chain is off target for a library built for alpha chains, so its abundance means little. The chain recombines TRBV7-7 with TRBJ1-4, with D hard to call. The CDR3 is 13 amino acids. Germline V CDR1 and CDR2: SSHAT, FNYEAQ (reference sequence). Deletions cut 5 bases from V and 8 bases from J, with 12 bases between. The CDR3 DNA sequence: TGTGCCAGCAGCAAGAGGGAGGGAGAAAAACTGTTTTTT. Amino acids: CASSKREGEKLFF. Based on the CDR3 plus reference TRBV7-7 and TRBJ1-4, the full variable domain is GAGVSQSPRYKVTKRGQDVTLRCDPISSHATLYWYQQALGQGPEFLTYFNYEAQPDKSGLPSDRFSAERPEGSISTLTIQRTEQRDSAMYRCASSKREGEKLFFGSGTQLSVL.

This clonotype was found many times. The size of this beta chain means little, since it is a stray read in a library made for alpha chains. The chain carries TRBV7-8 and TRBJ2-5; 7 bases are shared with TRBD2. CDR3 length: 16 residues. V lost 8 bases, J lost 0 bases, and 12 bases stayed unmatched. CDR1 and CDR2 (germline): SGHVS, FQNEAQ. DNA for the CDR3: TGTGCCAGCTCCCCGCTGAGCGGGGCGTACCAAGAGACCCAGTACTTC. The encoded protein is CASSPLSGAYQETQYF.

In this sample, this clonotype turned up many times. Because the library targeted alpha chains, this beta chain is an off-target read whose size means little. The chain joins TRBV5-1 to TRBJ2-1; D is tentatively TRBD1 or TRBD2 (5 bases each). Germline loops: CDR1 SGHRS, CDR2 YFSETQ. V was shortened by 7 bases and J by 2 bases, with 10 bases between the two germline ends. The CDR3 runs to 13 residues. The CDR3 DNA is TGCGCCAGCCGCCCGGGACCCTACAATGAGCAGTTCTTC. Translating it yields CASRPGPYNEQFF.

As regards this clonotype: Being off target in a library aimed at alpha chains, this beta chain has a size of little meaning. The chain carries TRBV6-6 and TRBJ1-1; a possible D gene is TRBD1 (5 bases). The CDR3 is made up of 15 amino acids. Germline CDR1 MNHNY, CDR2 SVGAGI (reference sequence). V was shortened by 1 base and J by 4 bases, with 13 bases between the two germline ends. CDR3 coding DNA: TGTGCCAGCAGTTACTTCGGGGGGTCGGGCACTGAAGCTTTCTTT. Amino acid sequence: CASSYFGGSGTEAFF.

In this sample, this clonotype turned up many times. In a library made to pick up alpha chains, this beta chain is a stray read with a size that means little. This chain joins TRBV2 and TRBJ1-5; no clear D. Germline values: CDR1 SNHLY, CDR2 FYNNEI. The V end was cut by 8 bases, the J end by 5 bases, with 16 bases between. CDR3 length: 14 residues. The CDR3 DNA sequence: TGTGCCAGCCGCCCACAACCTGGGGATCAGCCCCAGCATTTT. The encoded protein is CASRPQPGDQPQHF.

This clonotype has a count of ten or more. This beta chain is an off-target read within a library intended for alpha chains, so its frequency means little. The gene calls are TRBV7-6 and TRBJ2-7, with D perhaps TRBD1 (6 bases). CDR3 length: 22 residues. Germline CDR1 SGHVS, CDR2 FNYEAQ. The V gene lost 2 bases and the J gene lost 0 bases, with 32 bases spanning the gap. CDR3 protein: CASSLTPLAANPTGAYSYEQYF. CDR3 nucleotides: TGTGCCAGCAGCTTAACTCCTCTCGCCGCGAACCCGACAGGCGCCTACTCCTACGAGCAGTACTTC.

This clonotype was counted many times. This beta chain appears as a stray read in a library generated for alpha chains; its size is not informative. This chain uses TRBV4-3 with TRBJ1-3, with D possibly being TRBD1 (5 bases). This CDR3 has 16 residues. Trimming took 0 bases from V and 2 from J, leaving 11 bases between them. Germline loops: CDR1 LGHNA, CDR2 YSLEER. CDR3 amino acids: CASSQDPWGPGNTIYF. The CDR3, as DNA: TGCGCCAGCAGCCAAGATCCTTGGGGCCCTGGAAACACCATATATTTT.

This clonotype was picked up many times. Because the library targeted alpha chains, this beta chain is an off-target read whose size means little. The V gene is TRBV5-1, the J gene TRBJ2-3; tentative D call: TRBD1 (7 bases). The CDR3 is 16 residues long. Germline-derived CDR1 and CDR2 are SGHRS and YFSETQ. V dropped 4 bases and J dropped 2 bases, with 17 bases sitting between them. The CDR3 protein is CASSTQTGRITDTQYF. The CDR3 bases are TGCGCCAGCAGCACACAGACAGGGAGGATCACAGATACGCAGTATTTT.

This clonotype was seen ten or more times. Little can be read into the size of this beta chain, an off-target read in a library designed for alpha chains. This rearrangement joins TRBV3-1 to TRBJ1-1; D is uncertain. The CDR3 consists of 14 residues. Germline V CDR1 and CDR2: LGHDT, YNNKEL (reference sequence). V was cut by 2 bases and J by 5 bases, with 12 bases left in between. This CDR3 reads CASSQLVGSTEAFF. Here the CDR3 DNA reads TGTGCCAGCAGCCAACTGGTGGGAAGTACTGAAGCTTTCTTT. The variable domain in full, with the rest retrieved from reference TRBV3-1 and TRBJ1-1, is DTAVSQTPKYLVTQMGNDKSIKCEQNLGHDTMYWYKQDSKKFLKIMFSYNNKELIINETVPNRFSPKSPDKAHLNLHINSLELGDSAVYFCASSQLVGSTEAFFGQGTRLTVV.

This clonotype was found many times. This beta chain is an unintended read in a library built for alpha chains; its size means little. The rearrangement links TRBV7-3 to TRBJ2-7, with TRBD1 matching over 8 bases. This CDR3 has 15 residues. V lost 5 bases to trimming and J lost 0 bases; unmatched junction nucleotides: 6. CDR1 SGHTA and CDR2 FQGTGA come from the germline V gene. As DNA, the CDR3 is TGTGCCAGCAGCCCTGGACAGGGAAGCTCCTACGAGCAGTACTTC. Protein sequence: CASSPGQGSSYEQYF.

Notes on this clonotype: Found in a library prepared for alpha chains, this beta chain is an off-target read, and its abundance has little meaning. Written as DNA, the CDR3 is TGTGCCAGCAGTAAGGGACAGGGGGCGTCTGAAGCTTTCTTT. Amino acids: CASSKGQGASEAFF. The chain is built from TRBV2 and TRBJ1-1, with 12 positions matching TRBD1. CDR3 size: 14 residues. V lost 5 bases, J lost 6 bases, and 4 bases stayed unmatched. Germline V gene lookup returns CDR1 SNHLY and CDR2 FYNNEI.

This clonotype showed up just a few times. This beta chain slipped into a library made for alpha chains as a stray read, so its size is not meaningful. This rearrangement joins TRBV28 to TRBJ1-3; D is unclear. This CDR3 is 16 amino acids long. CDR1 and CDR2 (germline): MDHEN, SYDVKM. Trimming left V 6 bases short and J 0 bases short, with 15 bases between. The CDR3 spells CASSRDPGVSGNTIYF. The CDR3 DNA follows: TGTGCCAGCAGCCGTGACCCAGGCGTCTCTGGAAACACCATATATTTT.

Many counts were recorded for this clonotype. This beta chain was picked up by a library intended for alpha chains and is off target, so its count carries little meaning. The rearrangement uses TRBV4-1 and TRBJ1-2; D is undetermined. Germline V CDR1 and CDR2: MGHRA, YSYEKL. The CDR3 runs 15 residues. V lost 1 base and J lost 5, with 14 bases in between. The CDR3 here is CASSQGDASKYGYTF. The CDR3 region has the DNA TGCGCCAGCAGCCAAGGAGACGCTAGCAAATATGGCTACACCTTC.

This clonotype is medium-sized. A library made for alpha chains picked up this beta chain off target, so its size means little. The chain has TRBV7-9 and TRBJ2-1; 7 positions match TRBD1. Trimming cost V 1 base and J 5 bases; bases outside gene matches: 5. Germline CDR1 reads SEHNR; CDR2 reads FQNEAQ (reference sequence). The CDR3 is made up of 15 amino acids. The CDR3 loop is CASSLEGQRNNEQFF. The DNA of the CDR3 is TGTGCCAGCAGCTTAGAGGGACAGAGAAACAATGAGCAGTTCTTC.

At least ten counts were recorded for this clonotype. A library prepared for alpha chains yielded this beta chain as an off-target read; its size is of little meaning. The chain links TRBV2 to TRBJ2-5, with D perhaps matching TRBD2 (5 bases). CDR1 SNHLY and CDR2 FYNNEI come from the germline V gene. Trimming took 3 bases from V and 5 from J, leaving 16 bases between them. CDR3 length equals 15 residues. CDR3 sequence: CASSEWTPTGETQYF. The CDR3 DNA sequence: TGTGCCAGCAGTGAGTGGACTCCGACTGGGGAGACCCAGTACTTC.

This clonotype appeared a few times. In a library made to pick up alpha chains, this beta chain is a stray read with a size that means little. The gene calls are TRBV29-1 and TRBJ2-5; 8 nucleotides match TRBD1. V shed 1 base and J 5 bases; nucleotides not matched to a gene: 6. This CDR3 comprises 14 residues. Germline assignment: CDR1 SQVTM and CDR2 ANQGSEA. The CDR3 DNA reads as TGCAGCGTTGAAGCCAGGGGGCTCCAGGAGACCCAGTACTTC. It codes for CSVEARGLQETQYF.